One T cell receptor (beta chain) is described in this entry. In its sample, this clonotype was seen a few times. Its antigen is still unknown. Qualities for individual bases were not recorded, and no much larger clone is one base off. To prepare the library, PCR was applied. At the Johns Hopkins FTIC core, DNA from the cultured CD4+ T cells underwent TCR sequencing with the Oncomine TCR Beta short-read assay. The QIAamp micro DNA kit was used to extract genomic DNA from the cultured CD4+ T cells. Oncomine TCR Beta libraries from cultured CD4+ T cells were pooled with unique dual indexes and sequenced on an Illumina iSeq 100. For the original study's pipeline: Non-productive sequences were removed, and CDR3s not starting with C, not ending with F or W, or shorter than 7 amino acids were discarded. The MANAFEST web application was used to identify antigen-specific clonotypes by comparing peptide-stimulated wells against reference wells and other culture wells. To be called positive, a clone needed an FDR below 0.05, an odds ratio above 5, and a productive frequency above 0.1% in at least two of three replicate wells. Clonotypes that were significantly expanded in both SARS-CoV-2 spike wells and at least one common cold coronavirus spike condition were defined as cross-reactive. Similarity between CDR3 sequences was evaluated in R version 3.6.1 using Levenshtein distances (stringdist) and unrooted phylogenetic trees (ape). In TCRdb, the public reads were trimmed at Q25 with fastp and aligned with MiXCR, with productive beta chains retained. Duplicate CDR3 protein sequences are folded into a single record with the most common DNA and genes. These V and J calls derive from TCRdb rather than the authors' analysis. The sample profile shows about 20,000 distinct CDR3 sequences; roughly 27% of them were found once. Around a sixth of the sample goes to the ten largest clones.

The sample's treatment or condition label is to be understood as: roughly 10-day PBMC culture with coronavirus spike peptide pools or control peptides (ViraFEST assay). The ViraFEST assay was used in the study, in which antigen-specific T cells were expanded with peptide pools and expanded clonotypes were subsequently identified by TCR sequencing. The convalescent patients' positive SARS-CoV-2 PCR tests fell between March and December 2020, which was before the Alpha, Beta and Delta variants emerged in the United States. Each well held around 2.1 million PBMCs cultured with around 10 ug/ml peptide pools in IMDM containing approximately 5% human AB serum and around 10 IU/ml IL-2. On days 3 and 7, half of the culture medium was replaced with fresh IL-2-containing medium. Once the cells had been in culture for less than 11 days, the EasySep CD4+ T cell isolation kit was used to isolate CD4+ T cells by negative selection. Ficoll-Paque Plus gradient centrifugation was used to isolate PBMCs from whole blood, and the isolated PBMCs were then either used fresh or cryopreserved at -140C. Triplicate wells were generally used for each culture condition.

This specimen belongs to a study of vaccination and CD4 T cells after COVID-19 (dated by TCRdb to 2021 to 2024). About the investigation overall: Convalescent patients had a positive SARS-CoV-2 result on nasal swab PCR, and of these patients, several had mild disease and one had severe disease. The convalescent cohort comprised six males and four females, including two Hispanic individuals, seven Caucasians, two Asians and one multiracial person. Each participant got two doses of either the Pfizer-BioNTech BNT162b2 vaccine (n=8) or the Moderna mRNA-1273 vaccine (n=2). Post-COVID blood samples from convalescent patients were collected a median of roughly 100 days after diagnosis, with a range of 35 to 161 days. Post-vaccine blood samples were collected a median of approximately 77 days after the second vaccine dose, ranging from about 13 to 241 days. Culture stimuli were overlapping spike peptide pools from SARS-CoV-2 and from the common cold coronaviruses HCoV-NL63, HCoV-OC43 and HCoV-229E. Control cultures received a CEFX viral epitope pool as the positive control, an HIV-1 Nef peptide pool as the negative control, or no peptide. In 10 COVID-19 convalescent patients and 4 infection-naive healthy vaccine recipients, the spike-specific CD4+ TCR repertoire before mRNA vaccination was compared with the repertoire after mRNA vaccination.

V is reduced by 6 bases and J by 4 bases, leaving a spacing of 18 bases between them. The germline V gene (reference sequence) specifies DFQATT as CDR1 and SNEGSKA as CDR2. From its cysteine to its phenylalanine, the CDR3 spans 14 amino acids. Just the 42-base CDR3 DNA is kept, in frame starting at base 1. What the research found in general, with its limitations: Among the post-vaccine SARS-CoV-2-reactive clones in convalescent patients, a median around 90% showed up only after vaccination, which suggests vaccine-specific priming. The median number of SARS-CoV-2-reactive clonotypes rose from roughly 20 after infection to 38 after vaccination, but the change was not significant. Of the vaccine-specific clones in convalescent patients, 304 of 307, or nearly all, reacted only to SARS-CoV-2 spike and did not cross-react with common cold coronaviruses. Relatively few convalescent patients were included in the study, and early timepoints after natural infection were not analyzed.

The sequence is built from TRBV20-1 and TRBJ2-5; a weak D assignment points to TRBD2 (5 bases agree). Sequencing input: cultured CD4+ T cells from blood. The source is a human donor with COVID-19. The bases are TGCAGTGCCCCCCCACTAGAACTATCAGAGACCCAGTACTTC. This yields the protein CSAPPLELSETQYF.